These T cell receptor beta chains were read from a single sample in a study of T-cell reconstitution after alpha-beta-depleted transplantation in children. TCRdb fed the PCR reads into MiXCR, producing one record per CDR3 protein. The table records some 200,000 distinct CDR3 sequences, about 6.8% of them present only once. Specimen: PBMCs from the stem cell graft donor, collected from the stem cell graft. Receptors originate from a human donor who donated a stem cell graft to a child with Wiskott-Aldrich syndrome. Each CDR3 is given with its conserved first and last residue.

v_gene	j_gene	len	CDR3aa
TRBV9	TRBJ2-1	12	CASSVAGHEQFF
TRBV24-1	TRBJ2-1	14	CATSVPGVGNEQFF
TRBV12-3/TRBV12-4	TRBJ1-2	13	CASRTGPPDGYTF
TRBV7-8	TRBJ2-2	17	CASSSDSPSSITGELFF
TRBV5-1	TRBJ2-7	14	CASSPDLSSYEQYF
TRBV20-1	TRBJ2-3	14	CSASVSETTDTQYF
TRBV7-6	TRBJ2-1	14	CASSSPRLGHEQFF
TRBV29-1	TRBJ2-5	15	CSVEDMTGGGGTQYF
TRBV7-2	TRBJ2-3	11	CASSASYTQYF
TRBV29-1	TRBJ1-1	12	CSVSDPVTEAFF
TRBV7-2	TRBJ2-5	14	CASSSPTVRETQYF
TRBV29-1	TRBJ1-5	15	CSVGGGRGGNQPQHF
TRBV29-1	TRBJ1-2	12	CSVSSRTYGYTF
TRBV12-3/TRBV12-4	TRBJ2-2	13	CASRILNTGELFF
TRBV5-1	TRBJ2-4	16	CASSPNGLADKNIQYF
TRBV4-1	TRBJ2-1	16	CASSQSEPIGGNEQFF
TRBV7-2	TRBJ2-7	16	CASSDRGVTGTYEQYF
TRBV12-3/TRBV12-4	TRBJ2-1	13	CASRMTSSSEQFF
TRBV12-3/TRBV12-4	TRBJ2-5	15	CASRRGRPKQETQYF
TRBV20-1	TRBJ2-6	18	CSASPLAGVPRGANVLTF
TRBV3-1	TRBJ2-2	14	CASSQAGVRGELFF
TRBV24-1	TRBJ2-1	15	CATSEAGSSYNEQFF
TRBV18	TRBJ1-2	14	CASSPLDKFYGYTF
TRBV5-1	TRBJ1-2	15	CASSLIGTGDRGYTF
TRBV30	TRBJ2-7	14	CAWSVWTADYEQYF
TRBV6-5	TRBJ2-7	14	CASSYASRTYEQYF
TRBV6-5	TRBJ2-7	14	CASSYGTTAYEQYF
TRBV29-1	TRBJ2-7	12	CSVDQGAYEQYF
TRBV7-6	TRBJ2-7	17	CASSSTPGGTGRYEQYF
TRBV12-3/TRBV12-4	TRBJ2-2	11	CASSSSGELFF
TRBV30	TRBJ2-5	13	CAWSGAGSESQYF
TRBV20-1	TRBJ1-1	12	CSARRVGTEAFF
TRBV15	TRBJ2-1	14	CATGRTSGAAGAFF